This is a list of T cell receptor beta chains from one sample in a study of T cells in Graves' hyperthyroidism and ophthalmopathy. Via MiXCR, TCRdb re-called the multiplex PCR reads, giving one row per CDR3 protein. Counted here are some 320,000 distinct CDR3 sequences, around 15% occurring once; the ten biggest clones make up 30% to 40%. The sequenced sample consisted of blood. These receptors all stem from a woman aged 40 to 49 with Graves' ophthalmopathy. CDR3s include the opening cysteine and the closing phenylalanine or tryptophan. Fields, in order: clone size, D gene, V gene, J gene, CDR3 protein, CDR3 DNA. The D gene is left open where the match is weak. Clone size is stated in some rows and not others, as once, few, many or a class when expanded.

>many|.|TRBV27|TRBJ2-7
CASRNYPYEQYF
TGTGCCAGCAGAAACTACCCCTACGAGCAGTACTTC
>many|TRBD1|TRBV12-3/TRBV12-4|TRBJ1-1
CASRPQGAMGEAFF
TGTGCCAGCAGACCACAGGGGGCCATGGGTGAAGCTTTCTTT
>few|.|TRBV5-1|TRBJ1-1
CASSPGAIYTEAFF
TGCGCCAGCAGCCCAGGGGCGATATACACTGAAGCTTTCTTT
>.|.|TRBV5-6|TRBJ1-1
CASSFYQGKAFF
TGTGCCAGCAGCTTTTATCAGGGAAAAGCTTTCTTT
>many|.|TRBV15|TRBJ2-7
CATSSYQGGYEQYF
TGTGCCACCAGCAGTTATCAGGGGGGATACGAGCAGTACTTC
>many|TRBD2|TRBV28|TRBJ2-1
CASSLWASGSPYNEQFF
TGTGCCAGCAGTTTATGGGCTAGCGGGAGCCCCTACAATGAGCAGTTCTTC
>many|TRBD1|TRBV7-2|TRBJ1-2
CASSSTGVGYTF
TGTGCCAGCAGCTCGACAGGGGTAGGCTACACCTTC
>few|.|TRBV10-3|TRBJ2-7
CANGPTSYEQYF
TGTGCCAACGGACCGACCTCCTACGAGCAGTACTTC
>many|TRBD2|TRBV12-3/TRBV12-4|TRBJ2-7
CASSLLAAGHEQYF
TGTGCCAGCAGTTTACTAGCGGCAGGCCACGAGCAGTACTTC
>.|.|TRBV4-2|TRBJ1-2
CASSQDWAVVGYTF
TGTGCCAGCAGCCAAGATTGGGCTGTTGTTGGCTACACCTTC
>.|TRBD1|TRBV18|TRBJ1-2
CASSPDRGLGYTF
TGTGCCAGCTCACCAGACAGGGGGCTTGGCTACACCTTC
>.|.|TRBV20-1|TRBJ1-6
CSARSDIANSPLHF
TGCAGTGCTAGATCCGACATAGCGAATTCACCCCTCCACTTT
>many|TRBD2|TRBV11-2|TRBJ2-3
CASTLLSGSATDTQYF
TGTGCCAGCACCCTACTTAGCGGGAGTGCCACAGATACGCAGTATTTT
>many|TRBD1|TRBV12-3/TRBV12-4|TRBJ1-2
CASSTPGQGDYGYTF
TGTGCCAGCAGTACTCCGGGACAGGGCGACTATGGCTACACCTTC
>many|.|TRBV6-1|TRBJ1-2
CASSLRTWVDGYTF
TGTGCCAGCAGTCTCCGCACTTGGGTGGATGGCTACACCTTC
>.|.|TRBV10-1|TRBJ2-3
CASSDSGTDTQYF
TGCGCCAGCAGTGACAGCGGCACAGATACGCAGTATTTT
>few|.|TRBV14|TRBJ2-3
CASSQEHTQYF
TGTGCCAGCAGCCAAGAACATACGCAGTATTTT
>many|.|TRBV19|TRBJ1-1
CASTLSRHLNTEAFF
TGTGCCAGTACCCTATCCCGACATTTGAACACTGAAGCTTTCTTT
>few|.|TRBV20-1|TRBJ1-6
CSARDRDNFYSPLHF
TGCAGTGCTAGAGACCGGGACAACTTTTATTCACCCCTCCACTTT
>.|.|TRBV19|TRBJ1-2
CASNRGGLYGYTF
TGTGCCAGTAATCGGGGGGGATTGTATGGCTACACCTTC
>many|TRBD2|TRBV29-1|TRBJ2-7
CSVGFPREGTYEQYF
TGCAGCGTTGGATTCCCGAGGGAGGGGACCTACGAGCAGTACTTC
>.|.|TRBV9|TRBJ2-4
CASSGLRDDKNIQYF
TGTGCCAGCAGCGGTCTCAGGGACGACAAAAACATTCAGTACTTC
>many|.|TRBV20-1|TRBJ2-1
CSAYQSYNEQFF
TGCAGTGCTTATCAATCCTACAATGAGCAGTTCTTC
>.|.|TRBV20-1|TRBJ2-1
CSATHQGLRGNEQFF
TGCAGTGCTACTCACCAGGGACTCCGCGGCAATGAGCAGTTCTTC
>many|.|TRBV6-7|TRBJ1-5
CASSHLHPGGQQPQHF
TGTGCCAGCAGTCATCTTCATCCTGGGGGGCAGCAGCCCCAGCATTTT
>many|.|TRBV28|TRBJ1-1
CASRRYRNTEAFF
TGTGCCAGCAGGCGCTACAGGAACACTGAAGCTTTCTTT
>many|TRBD1|TRBV6-1|TRBJ2-7
CASRQPGQSLYEQYF
TGTGCCAGCAGACAACCGGGACAGAGTCTTTACGAGCAGTACTTC
>.|TRBD2|TRBV5-1|TRBJ2-1
CASSLDGRELGEQFF
TGCGCCAGCAGCTTGGACGGGCGGGAGTTAGGTGAGCAGTTCTTC
>once|.|TRBV14|TRBJ2-1
CASSHGGIINEQFF
TGTGCCAGCAGCCATGGGGGTATTATCAATGAGCAGTTCTTC
>many|.|TRBV6-1|TRBJ2-5
CASSEGLRETQYF
TGTGCCAGCAGTGAGGGTTTGAGGGAGACCCAGTACTTC
>.|.|TRBV29-1|TRBJ1-2
CSVAPGTSGYTF
TGCAGCGTTGCTCCCGGGACCTCCGGTTACACCTTC
>.|.|TRBV2|TRBJ2-7
CASSLTGKGEQYF
TGTGCCAGCAGTCTTACAGGGAAGGGCGAGCAGTACTTC
>many|.|TRBV6-1|TRBJ2-7
CASSGGRKPTGEQYF
TGTGCCAGCAGTGGGGGAAGGAAACCGACGGGGGAGCAGTACTTC
>many|.|TRBV29-1|TRBJ2-3
CSVESPYGTDTQYF
TGCAGCGTTGAGAGCCCCTACGGCACAGATACGCAGTATTTT
>many|.|TRBV20-1|TRBJ2-1
CSATFNRPEYNEQFF
TGCAGTGCTACCTTTAACCGCCCGGAATACAATGAGCAGTTCTTC
>.|.|TRBV6-1|TRBJ1-4
CASSLQSTNEKLFF
TGTGCCAGCAGCCTCCAATCAACTAATGAAAAACTGTTTTTT
>many|.|TRBV20-1|TRBJ1-4
CSPSGNEKLFF
TGCAGTCCTAGCGGCAATGAAAAACTGTTTTTT
>many|TRBD1|TRBV11-1|TRBJ1-1
CASSPNQGGTEAFF
TGTGCCAGCAGCCCTAATCAGGGGGGCACTGAAGCTTTCTTT
>.|TRBD2|TRBV18|TRBJ2-7
CASSPQREGGNYEQYF
TGTGCCAGCTCACCACAGCGGGAGGGCGGGAACTACGAGCAGTACTTC
>.|TRBD1|TRBV2|TRBJ1-2
CASKGQGSDFYGYTF
TGTGCCAGCAAGGGACAGGGCAGCGATTTCTATGGCTACACCTTC
>many|TRBD2|TRBV28|TRBJ2-1
CASRLRGTSGASYNEQFF
TGTGCCAGCAGGCTTCGCGGGACTAGCGGGGCATCCTACAATGAGCAGTTCTTC
>.|.|TRBV6-1|TRBJ2-2
CASSQPQTVTGELFF
TGTGCCAGCAGCCAACCTCAGACAGTAACCGGGGAGCTGTTTTTT
>many|.|TRBV12-3/TRBV12-4|TRBJ2-3
CASRLGQFTDTQYF
TGTGCCAGCAGACTTGGACAGTTCACAGATACGCAGTATTTT
>many|TRBD2|TRBV6-1|TRBJ2-2
CASSEAPRSSGANTGELFF
TGTGCCAGCAGTGAAGCGCCGAGGTCTAGCGGCGCGAACACCGGGGAGCTGTTTTTT
>.|.|TRBV12-3/TRBV12-4|TRBJ1-5
CASSVQGRNRPQHF
TGTGCCAGCAGCGTCCAGGGGCGGAATCGGCCCCAGCATTTT
>few|TRBD2|TRBV30|TRBJ2-3
CAWSGWTGGGTDTQYF
TGTGCCTGGAGCGGATGGACGGGAGGAGGCACAGATACGCAGTATTTT
>many|TRBD2|TRBV6-1|TRBJ2-7
CASSDLRWDYYKPYEQYF
TGTGCCAGCAGTGATTTGCGGTGGGACTACTACAAACCCTACGAGCAGTACTTC
>.|TRBD2|TRBV5-1|TRBJ2-5
CASSATSGEETQYF
TGCGCCAGCAGCGCCACTAGCGGGGAAGAGACCCAGTACTTC
>many|.|TRBV12-3/TRBV12-4|TRBJ2-7
CASSFGGHLTYEQYF
TGTGCCAGCAGTTTCGGCGGACACCTAACCTACGAGCAGTACTTC
>few|.|TRBV11-2|TRBJ1-4
CASSFGGQTNEKLFF
TGTGCCAGCAGCTTTGGGGGGCAAACTAATGAAAAACTGTTTTTT
>few|.|TRBV5-8|TRBJ1-2
CASSLDRIYGYTF
TGTGCCAGCAGCTTGGACAGGATCTATGGCTACACCTTC
>.|.|TRBV19|TRBJ2-2
CASSIVQANTGELFF
TGTGCCAGTAGTATTGTACAGGCGAACACCGGGGAGCTGTTTTTT
>many|.|TRBV3-1|TRBJ2-5
CASSRGLGGEETQYF
TGTGCCAGCAGCCGCGGACTAGGGGGGGAAGAGACCCAGTACTTC
>few|.|TRBV15|TRBJ2-5
CATSRLYPGGETQYF
TGTGCCACCAGCAGGCTTTACCCGGGCGGAGAGACCCAGTACTTC